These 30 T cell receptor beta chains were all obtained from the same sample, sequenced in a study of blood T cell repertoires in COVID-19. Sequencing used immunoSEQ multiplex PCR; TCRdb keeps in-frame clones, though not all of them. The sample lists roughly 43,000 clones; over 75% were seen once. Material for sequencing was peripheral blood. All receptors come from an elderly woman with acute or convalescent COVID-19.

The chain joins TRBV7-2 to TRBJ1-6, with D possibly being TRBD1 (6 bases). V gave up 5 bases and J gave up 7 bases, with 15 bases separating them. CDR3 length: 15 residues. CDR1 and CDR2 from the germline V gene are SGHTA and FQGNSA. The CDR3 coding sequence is TGTGCCAGCAGCCTTGGGGGGGCGCGAAATTCACCCCTCCACTTT. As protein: CASSLGGARNSPLHF. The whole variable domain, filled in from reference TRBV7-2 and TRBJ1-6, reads GAGVSQSPSNKVTEKGKDVELRCDPISGHTALYWYRQSLGQGLEFLIYFQGNSAPDKSGLPSDRFSAERTGGSVSTLTIQRTQQEDSAVYLCASSLGGARNSPLHFGNGTRLTVT.

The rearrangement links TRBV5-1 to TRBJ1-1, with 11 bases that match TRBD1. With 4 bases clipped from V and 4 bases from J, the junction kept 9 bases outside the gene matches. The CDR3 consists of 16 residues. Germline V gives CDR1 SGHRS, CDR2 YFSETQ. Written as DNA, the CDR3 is TGCGCCAGCAGCCCAGGACAGGGGGCAGGGTCCACTGAAGCTTTCTTT. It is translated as CASSPGQGAGSTEAFF.

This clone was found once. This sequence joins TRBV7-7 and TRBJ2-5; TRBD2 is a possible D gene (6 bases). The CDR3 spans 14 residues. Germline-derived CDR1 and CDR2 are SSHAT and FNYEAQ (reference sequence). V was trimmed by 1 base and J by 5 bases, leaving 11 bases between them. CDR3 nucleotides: TGTGCCAGCAGCTTAGGCGGGGTTGAGGAGACCCAGTACTTC. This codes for CASSLGGVEETQYF.

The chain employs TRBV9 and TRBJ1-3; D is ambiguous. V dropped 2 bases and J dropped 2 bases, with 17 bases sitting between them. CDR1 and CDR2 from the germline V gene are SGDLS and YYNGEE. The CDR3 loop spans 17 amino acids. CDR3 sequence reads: CASSVGGLPGPGNTIYF. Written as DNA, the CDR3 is TGTGCCAGCAGCGTTGGAGGACTCCCGGGCCCTGGAAACACCATATATTTT. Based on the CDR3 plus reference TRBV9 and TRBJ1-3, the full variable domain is DSGVTQTPKHLITATGQRVTLRCSPRSGDLSVYWYQQSLDQGLQFLIQYYNGEERAKGNILERFSAQQFPDLHSELNLSSLELGDSALYFCASSVGGLPGPGNTIYFGEGSWLTVV.

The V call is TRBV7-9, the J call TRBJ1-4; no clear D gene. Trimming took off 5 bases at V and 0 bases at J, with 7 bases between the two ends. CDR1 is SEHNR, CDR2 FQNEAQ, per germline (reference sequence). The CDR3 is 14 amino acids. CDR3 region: CASSISATNEKLFF. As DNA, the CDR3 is TGTGCCAGCAGCATCAGTGCAACTAATGAAAAACTGTTTTTT.

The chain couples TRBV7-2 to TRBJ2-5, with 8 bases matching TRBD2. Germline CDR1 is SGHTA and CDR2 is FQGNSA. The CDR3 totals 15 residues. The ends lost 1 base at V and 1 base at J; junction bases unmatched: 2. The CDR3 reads CASSLVRGGQETQYF. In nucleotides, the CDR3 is TGTGCCAGCAGCTTAGTCCGGGGGGGCCAAGAGACCCAGTACTTC.

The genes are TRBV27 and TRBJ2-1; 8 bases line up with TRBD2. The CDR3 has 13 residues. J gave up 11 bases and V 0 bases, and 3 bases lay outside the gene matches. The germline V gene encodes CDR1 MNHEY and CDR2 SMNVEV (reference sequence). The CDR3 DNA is TGTGCCAGCAGTTTATCCATAGCGGGGCAGCAGTTCTTC. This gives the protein CASSLSIAGQQFF.

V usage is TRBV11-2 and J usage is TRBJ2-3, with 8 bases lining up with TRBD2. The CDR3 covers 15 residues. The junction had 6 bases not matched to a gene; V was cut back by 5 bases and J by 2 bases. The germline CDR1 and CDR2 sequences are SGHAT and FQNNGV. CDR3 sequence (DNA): TGTGCCAGCAGCCCCCGGGGGGGAAACACAGATACGCAGTATTTT. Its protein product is CASSPRGGNTDTQYF.

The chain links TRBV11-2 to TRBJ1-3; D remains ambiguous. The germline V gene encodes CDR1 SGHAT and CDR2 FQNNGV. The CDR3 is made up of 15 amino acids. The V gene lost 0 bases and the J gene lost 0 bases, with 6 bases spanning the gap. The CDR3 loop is CASSLDPVSGNTIYF. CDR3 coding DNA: TGTGCCAGCAGCTTAGACCCGGTCTCTGGAAACACCATATATTTT.

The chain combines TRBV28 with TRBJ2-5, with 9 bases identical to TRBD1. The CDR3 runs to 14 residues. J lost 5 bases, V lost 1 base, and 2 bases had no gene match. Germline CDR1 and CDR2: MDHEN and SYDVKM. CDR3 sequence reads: CASSLSGTGETQYF. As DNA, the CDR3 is TGTGCCAGCAGTTTATCCGGGACAGGGGAGACCCAGTACTTC. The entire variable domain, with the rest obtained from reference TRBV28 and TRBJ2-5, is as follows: DVKVTQSSRYLVKRTGEKVFLECVQDMDHENMFWYRQDPGLGLRLIYFSYDVKMKEKGDIPEGYSVSREKKERFSLILESASTNQTSMYLCASSLSGTGETQYFGPGTRLLVL.

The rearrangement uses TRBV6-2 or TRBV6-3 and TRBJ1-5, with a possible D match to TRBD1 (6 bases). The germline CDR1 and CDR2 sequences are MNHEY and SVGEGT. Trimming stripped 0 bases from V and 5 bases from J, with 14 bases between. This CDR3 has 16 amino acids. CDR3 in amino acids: CASSYSTQGLYQPQHF. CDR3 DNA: TGTGCCAGCAGTTACTCTACTCAGGGGCTTTATCAGCCCCAGCATTTT.

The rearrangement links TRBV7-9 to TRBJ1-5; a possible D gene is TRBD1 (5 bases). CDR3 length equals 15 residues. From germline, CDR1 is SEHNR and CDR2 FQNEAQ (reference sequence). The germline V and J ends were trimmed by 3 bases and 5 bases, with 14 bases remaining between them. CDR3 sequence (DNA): TGTGCCAGCAGCTTGGGGGGAGTAAGGGATCAGCCCCAGCATTTT. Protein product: CASSLGGVRDQPQHF. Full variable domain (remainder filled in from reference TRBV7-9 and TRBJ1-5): DTGVSQNPRHKITKRGQNVTFRCDPISEHNRLYWYRQTLGQGPEFLTYFQNEAQLEKSRLLSDRFSAERPKGSFSTLEIQRTEQGDSAMYLCASSLGGVRDQPQHFGDGTRLSIL.

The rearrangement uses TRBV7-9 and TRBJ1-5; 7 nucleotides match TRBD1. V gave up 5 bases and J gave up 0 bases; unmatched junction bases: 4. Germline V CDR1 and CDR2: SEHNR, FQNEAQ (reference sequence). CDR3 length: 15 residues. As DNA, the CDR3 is TGTGCCAGCAGCCCGGGACAGTTTAGCAATCAGCCCCAGCATTTT. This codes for CASSPGQFSNQPQHF.

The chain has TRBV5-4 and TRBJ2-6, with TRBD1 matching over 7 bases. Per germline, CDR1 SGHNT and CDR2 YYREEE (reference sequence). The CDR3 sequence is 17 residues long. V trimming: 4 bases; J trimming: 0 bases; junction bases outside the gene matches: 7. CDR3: CASSTGTARSGANVLTF. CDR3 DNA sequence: TGTGCCAGCAGCACCGGGACAGCCCGCTCTGGGGCCAACGTCCTGACTTTC. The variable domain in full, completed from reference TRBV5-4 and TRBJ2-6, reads ETGVTQSPTHLIKTRGQQVTLRCSSQSGHNTVSWYQQALGQGPQFIFQYYREEENGRGNFPPRFSGLQFPNYSSELNVNALELDDSALYLCASSTGTARSGANVLTFGAGSRLTVL.

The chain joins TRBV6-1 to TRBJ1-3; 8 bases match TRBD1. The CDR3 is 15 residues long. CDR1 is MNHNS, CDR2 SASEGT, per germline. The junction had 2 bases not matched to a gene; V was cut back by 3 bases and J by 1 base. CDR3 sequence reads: CASSDRGRSGNTIYF. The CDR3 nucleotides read TGTGCCAGCAGTGACAGGGGGCGATCTGGAAACACCATATATTTT.

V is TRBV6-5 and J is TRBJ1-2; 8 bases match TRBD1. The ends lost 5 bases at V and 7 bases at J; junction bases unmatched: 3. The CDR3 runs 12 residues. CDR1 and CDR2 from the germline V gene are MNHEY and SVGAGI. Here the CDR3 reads CASSRGTGGYTF. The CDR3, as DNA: TGTGCCAGCAGTAGAGGGACAGGTGGCTACACCTTC.

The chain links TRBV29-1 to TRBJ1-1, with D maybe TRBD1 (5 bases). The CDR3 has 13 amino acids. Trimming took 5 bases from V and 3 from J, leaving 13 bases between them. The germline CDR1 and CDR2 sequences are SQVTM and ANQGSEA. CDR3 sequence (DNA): TGCAGCGTTTCCACGGGGGGGTACACTGAAGCTTTCTTT. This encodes CSVSTGGYTEAFF.

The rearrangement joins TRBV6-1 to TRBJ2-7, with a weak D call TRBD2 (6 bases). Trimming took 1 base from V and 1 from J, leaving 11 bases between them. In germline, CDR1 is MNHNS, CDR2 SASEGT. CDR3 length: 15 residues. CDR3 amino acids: CASSEVRGGSYEQYF. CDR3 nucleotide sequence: TGTGCCAGCAGTGAAGTGCGAGGAGGGTCCTACGAGCAGTACTTC.

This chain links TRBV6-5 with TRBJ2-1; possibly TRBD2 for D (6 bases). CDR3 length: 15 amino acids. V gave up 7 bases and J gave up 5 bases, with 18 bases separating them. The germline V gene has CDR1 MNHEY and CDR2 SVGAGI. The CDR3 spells CASTDAAGGDNEQFF. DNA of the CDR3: TGTGCCAGCACCGACGCAGCGGGCGGCGACAATGAGCAGTTCTTC.

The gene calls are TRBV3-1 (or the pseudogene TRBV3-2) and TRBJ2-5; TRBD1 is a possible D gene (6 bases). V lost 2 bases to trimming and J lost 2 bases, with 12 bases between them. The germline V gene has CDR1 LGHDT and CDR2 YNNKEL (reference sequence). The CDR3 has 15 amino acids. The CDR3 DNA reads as TGTGCCAGCAGCCAAACAGGGACCCCTCAAGAGACCCAGTACTTC. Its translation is CASSQTGTPQETQYF.

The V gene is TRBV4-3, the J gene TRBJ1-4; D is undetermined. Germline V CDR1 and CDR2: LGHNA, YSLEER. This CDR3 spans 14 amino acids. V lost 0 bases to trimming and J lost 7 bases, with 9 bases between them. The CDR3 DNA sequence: TGCGCCAGCAGCCAAGAGGGCTTGGGTGAAAAACTGTTTTTT. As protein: CASSQEGLGEKLFF.

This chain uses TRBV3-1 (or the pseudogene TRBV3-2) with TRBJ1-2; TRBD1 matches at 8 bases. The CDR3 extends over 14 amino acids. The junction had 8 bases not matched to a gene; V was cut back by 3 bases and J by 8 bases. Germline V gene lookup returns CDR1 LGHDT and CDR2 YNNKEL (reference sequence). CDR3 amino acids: CASSQAGGAGGYTF. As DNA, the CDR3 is TGTGCCAGCAGCCAGGCAGGGGGCGCGGGCGGCTACACCTTC.

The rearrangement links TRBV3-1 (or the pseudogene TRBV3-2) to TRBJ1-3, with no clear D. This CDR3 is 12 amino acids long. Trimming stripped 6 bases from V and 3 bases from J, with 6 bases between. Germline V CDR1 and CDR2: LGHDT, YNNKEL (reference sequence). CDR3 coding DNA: TGTGCCAGCAGGGCAGATGGAAACACCATATATTTT. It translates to CASRADGNTIYF.

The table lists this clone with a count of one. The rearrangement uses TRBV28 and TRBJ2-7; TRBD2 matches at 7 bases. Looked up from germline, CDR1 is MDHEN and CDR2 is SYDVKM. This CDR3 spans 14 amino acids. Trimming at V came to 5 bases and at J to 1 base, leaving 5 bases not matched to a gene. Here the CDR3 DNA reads TGTGCCAGCAGTCTACCCGGGAGGTCCTACGAGCAGTACTTC. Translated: CASSLPGRSYEQYF.

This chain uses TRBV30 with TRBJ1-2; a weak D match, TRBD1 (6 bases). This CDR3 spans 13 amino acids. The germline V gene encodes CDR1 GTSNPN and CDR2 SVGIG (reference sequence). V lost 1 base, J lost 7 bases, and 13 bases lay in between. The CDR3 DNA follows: TGTGCCTGGAGTGGTCCCACAGGGCCTGGCTACACCTTC. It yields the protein CAWSGPTGPGYTF.

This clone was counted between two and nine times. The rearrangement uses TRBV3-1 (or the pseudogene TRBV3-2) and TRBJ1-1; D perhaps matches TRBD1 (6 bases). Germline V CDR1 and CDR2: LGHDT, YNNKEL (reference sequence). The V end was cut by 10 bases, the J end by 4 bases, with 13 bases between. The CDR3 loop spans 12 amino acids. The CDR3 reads CATTGLSTEAFF. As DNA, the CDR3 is TGTGCCACCACAGGGCTGAGCACTGAAGCTTTCTTT.

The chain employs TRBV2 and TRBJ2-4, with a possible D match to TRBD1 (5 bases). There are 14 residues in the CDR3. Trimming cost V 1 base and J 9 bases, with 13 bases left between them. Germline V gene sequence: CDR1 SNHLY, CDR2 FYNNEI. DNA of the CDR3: TGTGCCAGCAGTGAAGTGGAAGGGGAACTCATTCAGTACTTC. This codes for CASSEVEGELIQYF. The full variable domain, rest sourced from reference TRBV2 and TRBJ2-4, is EPEVTQTPSHQVTQMGQEVILRCVPISNHLYFYWYRQILGQKVEFLVSFYNNEISEKSEIFDDQFSVERPDGSNFTLKIRSTKLEDSAMYFCASSEVEGELIQYFGAGTRLSVL.

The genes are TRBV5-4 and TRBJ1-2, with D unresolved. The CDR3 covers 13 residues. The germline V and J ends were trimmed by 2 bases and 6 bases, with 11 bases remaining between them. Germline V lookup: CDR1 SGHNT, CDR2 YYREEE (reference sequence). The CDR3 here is CASSFAGENGYTF. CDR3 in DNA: TGTGCCAGCAGCTTCGCTGGGGAGAATGGCTACACCTTC.

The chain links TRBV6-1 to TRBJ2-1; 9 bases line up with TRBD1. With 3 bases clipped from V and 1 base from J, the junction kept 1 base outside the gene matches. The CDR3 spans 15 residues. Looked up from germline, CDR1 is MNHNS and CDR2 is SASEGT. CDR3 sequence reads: CASSEGQGSYNEQFF. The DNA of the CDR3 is TGTGCCAGCAGTGAGGGACAGGGATCCTACAATGAGCAGTTCTTC.

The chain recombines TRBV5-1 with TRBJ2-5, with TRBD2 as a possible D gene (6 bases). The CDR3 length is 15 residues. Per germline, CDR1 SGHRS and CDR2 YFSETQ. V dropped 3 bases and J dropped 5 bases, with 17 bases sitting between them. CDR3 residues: CASSSGTSTAETQYF. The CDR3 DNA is TGCGCCAGCAGCTCCGGGACTTCCACCGCCGAGACCCAGTACTTC.